This T cell receptor (beta chain) appears in the sequencing data of a study of tumor-infiltrating lymphocytes in primary liver carcinoma. Overall study: Donors had hepatocellular carcinoma or combined HCC and intrahepatic cholangiocarcinoma.

Total RNA and DNA came together from around 20-30 mg of bulk tissue without cell sorting. To note about this clonotype: A much larger clonotype is one base distant, so this may be a read error.

The CDR3 length is 14 residues. Germline V CDR1 and CDR2: SGHRS, YFSETQ. Making TCR beta cDNA involved roughly 500 ng total RNA and a constant-region primer. A slightly modified ARM-PCR protocol with three nested multiplex PCR rounds produced these TCR beta libraries. Primers for the first two PCR rounds were TRBV1-TRBV30 forward primers and a C-beta reverse primer (10 cycles per round). MiXCR was run by TCRdb on the multiplex PCR reads, yielding one entry per CDR3 protein. The sample lists 100,000 to 120,000 distinct CDR3 sequences; around 84% were seen once. The genes are TRBV5-1 and TRBJ2-5, with a weak D call TRBD2 (5 bases). The receptor's source is a man in his forties with primary liver carcinoma and hepatitis B virus infection. The sequenced material came from liver tumor tissue from sampling region 3. Subset described: tumor region T3, left-lateral pole. The CDR3 nucleotides read TGCGCCAGCAGGCGAGGGAGTTACCAAGAGATCCAGTACTTC. It specifies CASRRGSYQEIQYF.